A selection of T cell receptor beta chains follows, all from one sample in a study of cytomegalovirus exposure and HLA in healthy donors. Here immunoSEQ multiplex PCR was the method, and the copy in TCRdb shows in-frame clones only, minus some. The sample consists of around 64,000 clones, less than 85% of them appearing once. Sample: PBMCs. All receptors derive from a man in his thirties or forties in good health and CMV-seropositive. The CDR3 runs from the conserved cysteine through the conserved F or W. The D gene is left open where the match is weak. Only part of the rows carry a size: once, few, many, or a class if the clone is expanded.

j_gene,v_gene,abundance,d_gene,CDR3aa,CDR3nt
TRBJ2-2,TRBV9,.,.,CASSVERAGELFF,TGTGCCAGCAGCGTAGAGAGGGCCGGGGAGCTGTTTTTT
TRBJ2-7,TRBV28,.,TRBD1,CASSKPGQGFYEQYF,TGTGCCAGCAGTAAACCGGGACAGGGGTTCTACGAGCAGTACTTC
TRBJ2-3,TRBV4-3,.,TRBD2,CASSQGLAGGLDTQYF,TGCGCCAGCAGCCAAGGGCTAGCGGGGGGGCTGGATACGCAGTATTTT
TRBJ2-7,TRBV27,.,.,CASPKGRGGRHEQYF,TGTGCCAGCCCTAAAGGGAGGGGGGGCCGTCACGAGCAGTACTTC
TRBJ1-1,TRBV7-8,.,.,CASSLERTYRTPGMGYTEAFF,TGTGCCAGCAGCTTAGAAAGAACGTATCGGACGCCGGGAATGGGGTACACTGAAGCTTTCTTT
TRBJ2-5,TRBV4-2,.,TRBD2,CASSQEGRGIQETQYF,TGTGCCAGCAGCCAAGAAGGGCGGGGGATCCAAGAGACCCAGTACTTC
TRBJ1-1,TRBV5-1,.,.,CASSLALEPRGAFF,TGCGCCAGCAGCTTGGCTCTAGAGCCCCGGGGAGCTTTCTTT
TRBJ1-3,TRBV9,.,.,CASSGGAGNTIYF,TGTGCCAGCAGCGGGGGAGCTGGAAACACCATATATTTT
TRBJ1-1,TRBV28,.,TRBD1,CASSSRGHVVNTEAFF,TGTGCCAGCAGTTCCAGGGGGCATGTGGTGAACACTGAAGCTTTCTTT
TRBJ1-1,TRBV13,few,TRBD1,CASRDRAAEAFF,TGTGCCAGCAGGGACAGGGCCGCTGAAGCTTTCTTT
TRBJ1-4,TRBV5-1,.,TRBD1,CASSLAPGGQLFF,TGCGCCAGCAGCTTGGCCCCAGGGGGACAACTGTTTTTT
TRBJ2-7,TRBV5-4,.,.,CASSLGGLSSYEQYF,TGTGCCAGCAGCTTGGGAGGATTAAGCTCCTACGAGCAGTACTTC
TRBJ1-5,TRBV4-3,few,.,CASSQGTSNSNQPQHF,TGCGCCAGCAGCCAAGGGACATCAAATAGCAATCAGCCCCAGCATTTT
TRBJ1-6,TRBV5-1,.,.,CASSLRSSYNSPLHF,TGCGCCAGCAGCTTGAGGAGCTCCTATAATTCACCCCTCCACTTT
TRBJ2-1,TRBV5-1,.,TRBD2,CASTKGAGGHNEQFF,TGCGCCAGCACGAAGGGAGCGGGGGGCCACAATGAGCAGTTCTTC
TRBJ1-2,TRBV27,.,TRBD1,CASSRTGSGYTF,TGTGCCAGCAGTCGGACAGGTTCTGGCTACACCTTC
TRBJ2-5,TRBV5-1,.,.,CASSTDTPRETQYF,TGCGCCAGCAGCACGGACACCCCAAGGGAGACCCAGTACTTC
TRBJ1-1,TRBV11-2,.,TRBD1,CASSFGTANENTEAFF,TGTGCCAGCAGCTTTGGGACAGCCAACGAGAACACTGAAGCTTTCTTT
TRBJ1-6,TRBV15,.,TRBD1,CATSRSTGTGILGSYNSPLHF,TGTGCCACCAGCAGGAGTACCGGGACAGGGATTTTGGGGTCCTATAATTCACCCCTCCACTTT
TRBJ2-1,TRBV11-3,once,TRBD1,CASSSRSGGEEQFF,TGTGCCAGCAGCTCAAGATCAGGGGGCGAGGAGCAGTTCTTC
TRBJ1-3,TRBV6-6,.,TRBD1,CASLKTGAGNTIYF,TGTGCCAGCCTTAAGACAGGGGCTGGAAACACCATATATTTT
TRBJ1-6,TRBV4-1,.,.,CASSQVRGGTSYNSPLHF,TGCGCCAGCAGCCAAGTGAGGGGGGGAACCTCCTATAATTCACCCCTCCACTTT
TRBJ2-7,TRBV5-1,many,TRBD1,CASSLGQGSYEQYF,TGCGCCAGCAGCTTGGGACAGGGCTCCTACGAGCAGTACTTC
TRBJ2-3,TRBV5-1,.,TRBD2,CASSPSGGGTDTQYF,TGCGCCAGCAGCCCCAGCGGGGGGGGAACAGATACGCAGTATTTT
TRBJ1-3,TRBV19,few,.,CASSTGTGNTIYF,TGTGCCAGTAGTACCGGGACTGGAAACACCATATATTTT
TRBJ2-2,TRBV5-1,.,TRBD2,CASSQPSGGAFTGELFF,TGCGCCAGCAGCCAACCTAGCGGGGGGGCCTTCACCGGGGAGCTGTTTTTT